Listed below are T cell receptor beta chains from one sample, sequenced in a study of control samples from healthy donors and cancer patients. TCRdb keeps only in-frame clones here, not all; method: immunoSEQ multiplex PCR. Of roughly 38,000 clones listed, around 90% are singletons. Sample: blood. The source is a woman aged 45-59 years in good health. The CDR3 runs from the conserved cysteine through the conserved F or W. Fields, in order: CDR3 DNA, CDR3 protein, J gene, V gene, clone size, D gene. A D gene is named only where the DNA matches it firmly. Clone size is given for some rows only: seen once, a few or many times, or a class if the clone is expanded.

CDR3 DNA: TGTGCCAGCAGCGTAGCTCCAGATATCGACTATGGCTACACCTTC; CDR3 protein: CASSVAPDIDYGYTF; J gene: TRBJ1-2; V gene: TRBV9; clone size: NA; D gene: NA
CDR3 DNA: TGCAGCGCCGGGGACAGTACCTACGAGCAGTACTTC; CDR3 protein: CSAGDSTYEQYF; J gene: TRBJ2-7; V gene: TRBV29-1; clone size: NA; D gene: TRBD1
CDR3 DNA: TGTGCCAGCAGCGTAGGACCCCCGAACACTGAAGCTTTCTTT; CDR3 protein: CASSVGPPNTEAFF; J gene: TRBJ1-1; V gene: TRBV9; clone size: NA; D gene: NA
CDR3 DNA: TGTGCCAGCAGTCCATCCGGGATGTATAACTATGGCTACACCTTC; CDR3 protein: CASSPSGMYNYGYTF; J gene: TRBJ1-2; V gene: TRBV28; clone size: NA; D gene: NA
CDR3 DNA: TGTGCCGCGGGACTGAATCAGCCCCAGCATTTT; CDR3 protein: CAAGLNQPQHF; J gene: TRBJ1-5; V gene: TRBV10-3; clone size: NA; D gene: NA
CDR3 DNA: TGCGCCAGCAGCCCGCGGACAGGGTGGGGGAACACCGGGGAGCTGTTTTTT; CDR3 protein: CASSPRTGWGNTGELFF; J gene: TRBJ2-2; V gene: TRBV5-1; clone size: NA; D gene: TRBD1
CDR3 DNA: TGTGCCAGCAGCCAAATGATGCGGACTGAAGCTTTCTTT; CDR3 protein: CASSQMMRTEAFF; J gene: TRBJ1-1; V gene: TRBV3-1/TRBV3-2; clone size: once; D gene: NA
CDR3 DNA: TGTGCCAGCAGCTGGGGACTGGACTCCTACGAGCAGTACTTC; CDR3 protein: CASSWGLDSYEQYF; J gene: TRBJ2-7; V gene: TRBV5-6; clone size: NA; D gene: NA
CDR3 DNA: TGCAGTGCCCCGGGTTCTTATGGCTACACCTTC; CDR3 protein: CSAPGSYGYTF; J gene: TRBJ1-2; V gene: TRBV20-1; clone size: NA; D gene: NA
CDR3 DNA: TGTGCCAGCAGTGACCTAGCGGGGACCCACACAGATACGCAGTATTTT; CDR3 protein: CASSDLAGTHTDTQYF; J gene: TRBJ2-3; V gene: TRBV6-4; clone size: NA; D gene: TRBD2
CDR3 DNA: TGTGCCAGCAGCCCGGGGCTTCAAGAGACCCAGTACTTC; CDR3 protein: CASSPGLQETQYF; J gene: TRBJ2-5; V gene: TRBV7-8; clone size: NA; D gene: NA
CDR3 DNA: TGTGCCAGCAGTTACTCGACAAGGACAGCCTCCTACGAGCAGTACTTC; CDR3 protein: CASSYSTRTASYEQYF; J gene: TRBJ2-7; V gene: TRBV6-2/TRBV6-3; clone size: NA; D gene: NA
CDR3 DNA: TGTGCCACCAGTGATCCCAGGGTAGGGGGGACTGAAGCTTTCTTT; CDR3 protein: CATSDPRVGGTEAFF; J gene: TRBJ1-1; V gene: TRBV24-1; clone size: NA; D gene: NA
CDR3 DNA: TGTGCCAGCAGCTTAGCAGGGTTTGGTCAGCCCCAGCATTTT; CDR3 protein: CASSLAGFGQPQHF; J gene: TRBJ1-5; V gene: TRBV11-2; clone size: NA; D gene: NA
CDR3 DNA: TGTGCCAGCAGTCAGGGAAACACTGAAGCTTTCTTT; CDR3 protein: CASSQGNTEAFF; J gene: TRBJ1-1; V gene: TRBV6-6; clone size: NA; D gene: NA
CDR3 DNA: TGTGCCAGAAGACGGTCCAATGAAAAACTGTTTTTT; CDR3 protein: CARRRSNEKLFF; J gene: TRBJ1-4; V gene: TRBV2; clone size: once; D gene: NA
CDR3 DNA: TGTGCCAGTTCCCTAGCGGCCACCTTATACAATGAGCAGTTCTTC; CDR3 protein: CASSLAATLYNEQFF; J gene: TRBJ2-1; V gene: TRBV27; clone size: NA; D gene: TRBD2
CDR3 DNA: TGTGCCAGCAGCTTAGACGTTCGGACCCCCGAGAAATCACCCCTCCACTTT; CDR3 protein: CASSLDVRTPEKSPLHF; J gene: TRBJ1-6; V gene: TRBV7-8; clone size: NA; D gene: NA
CDR3 DNA: TGTGCCAGCAGCTTTGAAAAACGTGAGCAGTTCTTC; CDR3 protein: CASSFEKREQFF; J gene: TRBJ2-1; V gene: TRBV13; clone size: NA; D gene: NA
CDR3 DNA: TGTGCGAGGGGGACCGGGACAGGGGGATTGACTAATGAAAAACTGTTTTTT; CDR3 protein: CARGTGTGGLTNEKLFF; J gene: TRBJ1-4; V gene: TRBV7-6; clone size: NA; D gene: TRBD1
CDR3 DNA: TGTGCCAGCAGTGAGGGGGGGGGACACCGGAAGTCTGGAAACACCATATATTTT; CDR3 protein: CASSEGGGHRKSGNTIYF; J gene: TRBJ1-3; V gene: TRBV2; clone size: NA; D gene: NA
CDR3 DNA: TGCGCCCGCAGCGGGGGGGCGGGGGATAGCAATCAGCCCCAGCATTTT; CDR3 protein: CARSGGAGDSNQPQHF; J gene: TRBJ1-5; V gene: TRBV5-1; clone size: NA; D gene: NA
CDR3 DNA: TGTGCCAGCAGCTTGGGCCTTTCTGGAAACACCATATATTTT; CDR3 protein: CASSLGLSGNTIYF; J gene: TRBJ1-3; V gene: TRBV5-6; clone size: NA; D gene: NA
CDR3 DNA: TGTGCCAGCAGCTACCCCGGGACAGGGGCCTACGAGCAGTACTTC; CDR3 protein: CASSYPGTGAYEQYF; J gene: TRBJ2-7; V gene: TRBV5-4; clone size: NA; D gene: TRBD1
CDR3 DNA: TGTGCCTGGACCCTGGACCGCGGCGAGCAGTACTTC; CDR3 protein: CAWTLDRGEQYF; J gene: TRBJ2-7; V gene: TRBV30; clone size: medium-sized; D gene: NA
CDR3 DNA: TGCGCCAGCAGCTTGCAATCCGGTTGGTCGGGCGAGCAGTACTTC; CDR3 protein: CASSLQSGWSGEQYF; J gene: TRBJ2-7; V gene: TRBV5-1; clone size: NA; D gene: NA
CDR3 DNA: TGTGCCATCAGTGACCGATTAGGGGGTGGTTACAATGAGCAGTTCTTC; CDR3 protein: CAISDRLGGGYNEQFF; J gene: TRBJ2-1; V gene: TRBV10-3; clone size: NA; D gene: NA
CDR3 DNA: TGTGCCAGCAGCTTCCGGGGAGTCCCTCGGGAGGAGCTGTTTTTT; CDR3 protein: CASSFRGVPREELFF; J gene: TRBJ2-2; V gene: TRBV7-2; clone size: NA; D gene: NA
CDR3 DNA: TGTGCCAGCAGCCAAGATCGTGCTTCTGGAAACACCATATATTTT; CDR3 protein: CASSQDRASGNTIYF; J gene: TRBJ1-3; V gene: TRBV3-1/TRBV3-2; clone size: NA; D gene: NA
CDR3 DNA: TGTGCCAGCAGCTTGTCAGGAGAGTTCTTCTACACCTTC; CDR3 protein: CASSLSGEFFYTF; J gene: TRBJ1-2; V gene: TRBV11-2; clone size: NA; D gene: NA
CDR3 DNA: TGTGCCAGCAGCCAAGATCCTACAGTCTATGGCTACACCTTC; CDR3 protein: CASSQDPTVYGYTF; J gene: TRBJ1-2; V gene: TRBV3-1/TRBV3-2; clone size: NA; D gene: NA
CDR3 DNA: TGTGCCAGCAGTCGTTGGACAGGCTCTGAAGCTTTCTTT; CDR3 protein: CASSRWTGSEAFF; J gene: TRBJ1-1; V gene: TRBV12-3/TRBV12-4; clone size: NA; D gene: TRBD1
CDR3 DNA: TGTGCCATCAGTCAATCCTCCTACGAGCAGTACTTC; CDR3 protein: CAISQSSYEQYF; J gene: TRBJ2-7; V gene: TRBV10-3; clone size: NA; D gene: NA
CDR3 DNA: TGTGCCAGCAGAGAAGGGGTTGGCTACACCTTC; CDR3 protein: CASREGVGYTF; J gene: TRBJ1-2; V gene: TRBV2; clone size: NA; D gene: NA
CDR3 DNA: TGTGCCAGCAGCTTTAGTATCAGCTACGAGCAGTACTTC; CDR3 protein: CASSFSISYEQYF; J gene: TRBJ2-7; V gene: TRBV7-8; clone size: NA; D gene: NA
CDR3 DNA: TGTGCCAGCAGTGAGAGGGATGGCTACACCTTC; CDR3 protein: CASSERDGYTF; J gene: TRBJ1-2; V gene: TRBV2; clone size: NA; D gene: NA
CDR3 DNA: TGTGCCAGCAGCCCCAGAGGCGACAGGGAAGGCTACGAGCAGTACTTC; CDR3 protein: CASSPRGDREGYEQYF; J gene: TRBJ2-7; V gene: TRBV7-2; clone size: NA; D gene: TRBD1
CDR3 DNA: TGTGCCACCAGCAGAAACAGGGTCGGCGGCACAGATACGCAGTATTTT; CDR3 protein: CATSRNRVGGTDTQYF; J gene: TRBJ2-3; V gene: TRBV15; clone size: NA; D gene: NA
CDR3 DNA: TGTGCCAGCAGCTTAACCCTGTATAGCAATCAGCCCCAGCATTTT; CDR3 protein: CASSLTLYSNQPQHF; J gene: TRBJ1-5; V gene: TRBV7-2; clone size: NA; D gene: NA
CDR3 DNA: TGTGCCAGTAAGCGGGGGCTTGCCTACGAGCAGTACTTC; CDR3 protein: CASKRGLAYEQYF; J gene: TRBJ2-7; V gene: TRBV28; clone size: NA; D gene: TRBD2
CDR3 DNA: TGCGCCAGCAGCCCCTCTGACAGGTACAATGAGCAGTTCTTC; CDR3 protein: CASSPSDRYNEQFF; J gene: TRBJ2-1; V gene: TRBV5-1; clone size: NA; D gene: NA